This T cell receptor (beta chain) is from a study of memory CD4+ T cells and cytomegalovirus serostatus. At the level of the study: Of the healthy Belgian adults, under 10 were CMV seropositive and around 22 seronegative.

The V and J ends lost 3 bases and 12 bases respectively, with 14 bases between them. This CDR3 has 11 residues. Germline values: CDR1 DFQATT, CDR2 SNEGSKA (reference sequence). Study-level results: The CMV-associated TCR signature appears largely within the CD4+ memory repertoire. A US-trained random forest predicted CMV serostatus with median AUC around 0.9.

This clone was picked up a small number of times. As yet, its antigen is unknown. The sort gate was single viable CD3+CD4+CD8-CD45RO+ cells for memory CD4+ T cells. Assay: immunoSEQ multiplex PCR; the TCRdb copy retains only in-frame clones and omits some. The sample includes some 73,000 clones, about 78% of them seen just once. The source material was memory CD4+ T cells from blood. The receptor's source is an adult in good health and CMV-seropositive. The chain combines TRBV20-1 with TRBJ1-1, with TRBD1 as a possible D gene (6 bases). This chain's CDR3 is CSASRRGLTFF. The CDR3 nucleotides are TGCAGTGCTAGTCGCAGGGGACTGACTTTCTTT.